This T cell receptor beta chain was sequenced for a study of regulatory T cells in long-lasting Graves disease. General study findings and limits: No thyroid tissue was studied; the work used peripheral blood only. Sharing of public clonotypes was greater in persistent patients (about 2,700) than in new patients (roughly 970).

In its sample, this clonotype was seen many times. Its specificity is unknown. The time point is: newly diagnosed GD, antithyroid drugs for less than 3 months. Scientists built the TCR library using RNA that was extracted from PBMCs. Investigators prepared the TCR beta libraries by applying iRepertoire HTBI primers and Arm-PCR of CDR3 regions. One entry per CDR3 protein, called by TCRdb with MiXCR from the multiplex PCR reads. This repertoire shows hundreds of thousands of distinct CDR3 sequences, about 16% found once; its top ten account for around 18%. CDR1 MDHEN and CDR2 SYDVKM come from the germline V gene. The CDR3 covers 15 residues. V lost 6 bases and J lost 1; bases outside the gene matches: 5. These data also formed part of another study, on T cells in Graves' hyperthyroidism and ophthalmopathy. That paper notes: Researchers barred patients who had uncontrolled infection, other autoimmune disease, pregnancy or lactation.

Sequenced material: peripheral blood mononuclear cells (PBMCs), taken at new diagnosis, from a patient treated with antithyroid drugs. This receptor was obtained from a woman aged 25-40 years with Graves disease. This chain connects TRBV28 to TRBJ2-2; 7 bases fit TRBD1. The CDR3 DNA reads as TGTGCCAGCAGCCTGACAGGGCTGAACACCGGGGAGCTGTTTTTT. Encoded protein: CASSLTGLNTGELFF.